This TCR beta chain appears in the sequencing data of a study of PD-1 blockade in classical Hodgkin lymphoma. Across the study: Patients received nivolumab 3 mg/kg intravenously every 2 weeks. General study findings and limits: Patients who began taking nivolumab under 1 year after ASCT were left out. Diminished baseline TCR diversity has been reported in newly diagnosed patients relative to healthy donors.

Time point: cycle 4 day 1 (C4D1), after more than 5 weeks of nivolumab. All patients experienced relapse after autologous stem cell transplantation, and brentuximab vedotin exposure was variable. Purification of CD4+ T cells from thawed PBMCs was performed via magnetic negative selection. Best response was recorded as complete response, partial response or progressive disease. This table comes from immunoSEQ multiplex PCR, and its TCRdb copy is limited to in-frame clones, with some not included. Found here are fewer than 15,000 clones, about 79% of them singletons; the top ten hold 0.75% to 0.95%. The CDR3 contains 16 residues. CDR1 is SGHRS and CDR2 is YFSETQ in the germline V gene. With V trimmed by 1 base and J by 3 bases, 5 bases remained unmatched. A remark on this clone: The target antigen is unknown.

The source material was CD4+ T cells from blood, sampled before the fourth cycle of nivolumab. V is TRBV5-1 and J is TRBJ1-4, with 8 bases identical to TRBD1. This clonotype originated in a human donor with classical Hodgkin lymphoma. CDR3 nucleotide sequence: TGCGCCAGCAGCTTGCTGCAGGGGGCTCCTAATGAAAAACTGTTTTTT. Encoded protein: CASSLLQGAPNEKLFF.